This T cell receptor beta chain was captured by sequencing in a study of CD8+CD57+ T cells in acquired aplastic anemia. For the study at large: An average of 3.2 ug of DNA was obtained from sorted CD4+ and CD8+ cells.

Genomic DNA templated the TCR beta VDJ and CDR3 profiling. TCRdb re-derived calls from the reads in MiXCR, one entry per CDR3 protein. Of roughly 250,000 distinct CDR3 sequences listed, roughly 80% were seen once; the top ten hold approximately 42%. It was patients with CD8+CD57+ cell expansion by flow cytometry who were chosen for sequencing. The patients all had a severe acquired aplastic anemia diagnosis. The germline V gene has CDR1 SGHTA and CDR2 FQGNSA. CDR3 size: 16 residues. The junction had 18 bases not matched to a gene; V was cut back by 4 bases and J by 10 bases. This chain links TRBV7-2 with TRBJ1-2; 7 bases are shared with TRBD1. Sequencing was carried out using sorted CD4+, CD8+, or CD8+CD57+ T cells (not recorded which) from PBMCs. This clonotype was obtained from a human donor with aplastic anemia. The CDR3 is CASSSHPDGTDLSYTF. As DNA, the CDR3 is TGTGCCAGCAGCTCTCATCCAGACGGGACAGACCTTTCCTACACCTTC.